A selection of T cell receptor beta chains follows, all from one sample in a study of response to subunit inactivated influenza vaccine. TCRdb processed the RT-PCR reads anew with MiXCR; each CDR3 protein has one entry. The table lists about 240,000 distinct CDR3 sequences, 12% of them singletons. The specimen comprised non-naive T cells sorted from PBMCs, sampled around two weeks before vaccination. Receptors originate from a man aged 50 or older who received an inactivated influenza vaccine. The CDR3 runs from the conserved cysteine through the conserved F or W. A D gene is named only where the DNA matches it firmly. Expanded clones get a size class; other rows say once, few or many, or leave the size out.

TRBV10-3	-	-	TRBJ2-7	TGTGCCATCACCCGAGGGGGGTCCTACGAGCAGTACTTC	CAITRGGSYEQYF
TRBV7-2	-	-	TRBJ2-7	TGTGCCGTGGGATACGAGCAGTACTTC	CAVGYEQYF
TRBV18	-	-	TRBJ2-1	TGTGCCAGCTCACCTTCGGGACGAGGAGACAATGAGCAGTTCTTC	CASSPSGRGDNEQFF
TRBV29-1	-	-	TRBJ2-1	TGCAGCGTTGAAGATCTTGAGGGGGGATACTACAATGAGCAGTTCTTC	CSVEDLEGGYYNEQFF
TRBV6-6	TRBD2	-	TRBJ2-7	TGTGCCAGACCTAGCGGGACAACCTACGAGCAGTACTTC	CARPSGTTYEQYF
TRBV4-2	-	few	TRBJ2-5	TGTGCCAGCAGCCTAGGACTTACGGGACGGGGCCAAGAGACCCAGTACTTC	CASSLGLTGRGQETQYF
TRBV20-1	TRBD2	few	TRBJ2-1	TGCAGTGCTCCTGGTTCTCGCGGGGGGGGTGATGAGCAGTTCTTC	CSAPGSRGGGDEQFF
TRBV3-1	TRBD1	-	TRBJ2-7	TGTGCCAGCAGCCAAGGGCAGGGGGCGCCTTACGAGCAGTACTTC	CASSQGQGAPYEQYF
TRBV6-1	-	-	TRBJ2-4	TGTGCCAGCAGTGAGGGGGCTCTCTCCCTTCAGTACTTC	CASSEGALSLQYF
TRBV19	-	few	TRBJ2-3	TGTGCCAGTAGTCTAATCATAGGTCGGACAGATACGCAGTATTTT	CASSLIIGRTDTQYF
TRBV6-2/TRBV6-3	-	few	TRBJ2-1	TGTGCCAGCATAGCGAACCGGGGTGGGGAGCAGTTCTTC	CASIANRGGEQFF
TRBV7-9	TRBD1	few	TRBJ1-5	TGTGCCAGCAGCCCTATGGGGGACAGGGGACAGCCCCAGCATTTT	CASSPMGDRGQPQHF
TRBV12-3/TRBV12-4	TRBD1	-	TRBJ1-3	TGTGCCAGCAGTCTGACAGGGGCTGCGGACACCATATATTTT	CASSLTGAADTIYF
TRBV20-1	-	few	TRBJ2-1	TGCAGTGCCGAAGGACAGCTTTGGGGTGAGCAGTTCTTC	CSAEGQLWGEQFF
TRBV7-8	-	few	TRBJ2-3	TGTGCCAGCAGCCGTGACACCCCCGAGGGGACGCAGTATTTT	CASSRDTPEGTQYF